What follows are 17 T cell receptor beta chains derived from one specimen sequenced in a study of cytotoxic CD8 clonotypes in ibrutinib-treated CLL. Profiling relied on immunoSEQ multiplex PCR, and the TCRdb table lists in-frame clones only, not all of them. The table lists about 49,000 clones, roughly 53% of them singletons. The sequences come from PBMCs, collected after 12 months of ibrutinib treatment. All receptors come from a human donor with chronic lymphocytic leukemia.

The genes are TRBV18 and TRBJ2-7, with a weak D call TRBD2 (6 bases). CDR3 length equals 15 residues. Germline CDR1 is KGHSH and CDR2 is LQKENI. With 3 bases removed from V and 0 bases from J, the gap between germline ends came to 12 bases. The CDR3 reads CASSPGTLGSYEQYF. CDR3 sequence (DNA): TGTGCCAGCTCACCTGGGACTCTTGGCTCCTACGAGCAGTACTTC. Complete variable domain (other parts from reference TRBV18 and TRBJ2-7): NAGVMQNPRHLVRRRGQEARLRCSPMKGHSHVYWYRQLPEEGLKFMVYLQKENIIDESGMPKERFSAEFPKEGPSILRIQQVVRGDSAAYFCASSPGTLGSYEQYFGPGTRLTVT.

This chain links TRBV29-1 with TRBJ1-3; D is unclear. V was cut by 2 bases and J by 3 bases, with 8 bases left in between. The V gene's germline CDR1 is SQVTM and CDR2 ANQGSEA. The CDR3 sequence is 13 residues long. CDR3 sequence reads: CSVEQHIGNTIYF. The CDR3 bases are TGCAGCGTTGAACAGCATATTGGAAACACCATATATTTT.

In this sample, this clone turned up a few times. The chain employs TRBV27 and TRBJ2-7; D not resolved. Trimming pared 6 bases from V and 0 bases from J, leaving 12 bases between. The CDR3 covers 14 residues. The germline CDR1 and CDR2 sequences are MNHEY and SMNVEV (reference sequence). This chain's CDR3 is CASSVDGGSYEQYF. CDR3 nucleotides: TGTGCCAGCAGCGTAGATGGCGGCTCCTACGAGCAGTACTTC.

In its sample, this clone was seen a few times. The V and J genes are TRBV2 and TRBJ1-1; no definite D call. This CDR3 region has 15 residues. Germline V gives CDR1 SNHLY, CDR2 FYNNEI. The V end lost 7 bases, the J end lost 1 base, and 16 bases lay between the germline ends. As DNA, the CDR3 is TGTGCCAGCACTCGGGAATCGCTGGAGAACACTGAAGCTTTCTTT. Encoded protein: CASTRESLENTEAFF.

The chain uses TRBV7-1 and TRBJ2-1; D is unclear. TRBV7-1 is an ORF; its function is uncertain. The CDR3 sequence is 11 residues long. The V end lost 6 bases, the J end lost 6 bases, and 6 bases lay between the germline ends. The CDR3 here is CASSLGNEQFF. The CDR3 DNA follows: TGTGCCAGCAGTCTCGGCAATGAGCAGTTCTTC.

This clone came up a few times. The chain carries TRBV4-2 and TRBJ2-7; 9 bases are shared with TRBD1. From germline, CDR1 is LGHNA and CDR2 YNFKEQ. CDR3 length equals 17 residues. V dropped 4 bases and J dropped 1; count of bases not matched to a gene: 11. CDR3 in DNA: TGTGCCAGCAGCCCCCACCAGGACAGGGGAGGATCCTACGAGCAGTACTTC. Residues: CASSPHQDRGGSYEQYF.

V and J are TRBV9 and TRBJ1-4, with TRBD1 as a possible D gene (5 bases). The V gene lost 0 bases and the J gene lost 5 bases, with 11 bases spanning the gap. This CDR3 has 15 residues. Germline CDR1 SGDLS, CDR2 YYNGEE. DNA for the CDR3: TGTGCCAGCAGCGTAGGACTCCGGGGGAATGAAAAACTGTTTTTT. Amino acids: CASSVGLRGNEKLFF.

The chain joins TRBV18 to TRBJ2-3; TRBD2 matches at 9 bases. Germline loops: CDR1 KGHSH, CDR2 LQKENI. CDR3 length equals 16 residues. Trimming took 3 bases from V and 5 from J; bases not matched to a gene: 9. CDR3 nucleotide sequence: TGTGCCAGCTCACCGAGGAGCGGGAGGCCAGAAGATACGCAGTATTTT. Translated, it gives CASSPRSGRPEDTQYF.

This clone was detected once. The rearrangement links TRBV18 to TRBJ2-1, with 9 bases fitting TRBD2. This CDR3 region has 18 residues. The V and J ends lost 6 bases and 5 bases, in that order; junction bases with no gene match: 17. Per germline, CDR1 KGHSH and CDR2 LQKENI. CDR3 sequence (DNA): TGTGCCAGCTCGACCGTTGGGGCGGGAGGGGCCCGGGACAATGAGCAGTTCTTC. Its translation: CASSTVGAGGARDNEQFF.

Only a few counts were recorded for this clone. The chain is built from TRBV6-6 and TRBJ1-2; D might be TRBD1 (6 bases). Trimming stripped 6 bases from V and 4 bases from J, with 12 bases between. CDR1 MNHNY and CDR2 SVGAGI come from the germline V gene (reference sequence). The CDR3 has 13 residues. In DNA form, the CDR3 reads TGTGCCAGCAGGCCCGGACAGATCTATGGCTACACCTTC. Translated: CASRPGQIYGYTF.

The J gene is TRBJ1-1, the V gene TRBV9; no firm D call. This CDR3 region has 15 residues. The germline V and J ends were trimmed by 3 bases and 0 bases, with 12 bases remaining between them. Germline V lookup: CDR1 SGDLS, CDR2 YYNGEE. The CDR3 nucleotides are TGTGCCAGCAGCGCCTTCTTGGATATGAACACTGAAGCTTTCTTT. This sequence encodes CASSAFLDMNTEAFF.

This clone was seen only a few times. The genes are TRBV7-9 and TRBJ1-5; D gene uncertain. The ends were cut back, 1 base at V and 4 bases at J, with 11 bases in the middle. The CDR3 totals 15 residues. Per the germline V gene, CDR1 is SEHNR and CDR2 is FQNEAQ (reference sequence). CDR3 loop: CASSLDGEGNQPQHF. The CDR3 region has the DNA TGTGCCAGCAGCTTAGACGGGGAGGGAAATCAGCCCCAGCATTTT.

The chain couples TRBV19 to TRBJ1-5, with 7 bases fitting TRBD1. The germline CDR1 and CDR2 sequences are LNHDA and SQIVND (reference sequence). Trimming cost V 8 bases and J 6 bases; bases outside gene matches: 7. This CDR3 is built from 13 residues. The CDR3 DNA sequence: TGTGCCAGTGAGGACAGGTCCGGTCAGCCCCAGCATTTT. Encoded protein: CASEDRSGQPQHF.

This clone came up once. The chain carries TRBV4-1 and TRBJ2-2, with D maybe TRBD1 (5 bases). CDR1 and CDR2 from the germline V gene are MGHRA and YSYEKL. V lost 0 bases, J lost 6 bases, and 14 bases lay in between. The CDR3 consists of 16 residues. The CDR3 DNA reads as TGCGCCAGCAGCCAAGATGAACAGGTTTCGGCCGGGGAGCTGTTTTTT. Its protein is CASSQDEQVSAGELFF.

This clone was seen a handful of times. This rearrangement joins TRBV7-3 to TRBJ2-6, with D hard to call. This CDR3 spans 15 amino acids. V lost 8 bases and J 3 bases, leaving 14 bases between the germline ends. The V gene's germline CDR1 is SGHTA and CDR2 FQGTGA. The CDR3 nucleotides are TGTGCCAGCGGTCAGCTAGTTGGTGGGGCCAACGTCCTGACTTTC. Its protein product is CASGQLVGGANVLTF. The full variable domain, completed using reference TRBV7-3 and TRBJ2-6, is GAGVSQTPSNKVTEKGKYVELRCDPISGHTALYWYRQSLGQGPEFLIYFQGTGAADDSGLPNDRFFAVRPEGSVSTLKIQRTERGDSAVYLCASGQLVGGANVLTFGAGSRLTVL.

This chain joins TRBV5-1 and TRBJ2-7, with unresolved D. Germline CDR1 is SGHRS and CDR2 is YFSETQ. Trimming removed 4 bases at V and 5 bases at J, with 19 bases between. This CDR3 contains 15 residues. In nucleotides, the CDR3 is TGCGCCAGCAGCCCCGATCGTTTGGTCGAGGACGAGCAGTACTTC. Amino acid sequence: CASSPDRLVEDEQYF.

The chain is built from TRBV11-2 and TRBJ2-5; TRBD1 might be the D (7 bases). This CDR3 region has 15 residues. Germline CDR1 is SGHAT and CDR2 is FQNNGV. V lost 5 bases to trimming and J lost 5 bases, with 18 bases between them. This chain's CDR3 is CASSGGTARGETQYF. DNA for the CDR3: TGTGCCAGCAGCGGAGGGACAGCCCGGGGGGAGACCCAGTACTTC.